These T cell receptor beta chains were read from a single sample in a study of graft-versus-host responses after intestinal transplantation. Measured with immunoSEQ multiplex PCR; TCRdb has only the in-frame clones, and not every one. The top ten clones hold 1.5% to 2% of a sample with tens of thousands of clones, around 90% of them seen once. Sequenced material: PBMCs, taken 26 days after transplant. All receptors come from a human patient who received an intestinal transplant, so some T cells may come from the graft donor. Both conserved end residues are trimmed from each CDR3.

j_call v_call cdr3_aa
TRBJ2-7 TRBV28 ASSSGSFPYEQY
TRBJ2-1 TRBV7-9 ASRSTPGTSGGDPREQF
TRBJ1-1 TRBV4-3 ASSQDWDTNTEAF
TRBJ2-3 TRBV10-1 ASSEQVADTQY
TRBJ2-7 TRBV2 ASSDASGSLEQY
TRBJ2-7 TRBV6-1 ASSGLGTGAYEQY
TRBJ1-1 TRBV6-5 ASSYPKTGKAF
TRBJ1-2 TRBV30 AWSPQGWGYT
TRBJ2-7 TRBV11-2 ASSPGTSGSDEQY
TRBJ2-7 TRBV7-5 ARRAGTGDAYEQY
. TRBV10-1 ASRQRAHYHSSYEQY
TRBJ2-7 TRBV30 AWSVGRGKY
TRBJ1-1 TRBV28 ASSLTARHEAF
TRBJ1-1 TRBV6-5 ASTRGLNTEAF
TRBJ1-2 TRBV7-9 ASSRGTSLGGYT
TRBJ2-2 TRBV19 ASSIVTGVPGELF
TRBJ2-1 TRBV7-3 ASSLNAGGLDEQF
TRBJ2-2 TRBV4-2 ASSPRGQAGGWNTGELF
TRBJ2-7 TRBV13 ASSLGRWTGGLEQY
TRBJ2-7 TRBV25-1 ASSEGGAQY
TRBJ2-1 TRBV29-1 SVLPTSSYNEQF
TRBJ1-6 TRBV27 ASSFQGTYNSPLH
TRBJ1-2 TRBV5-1 ASSLVGHERGYGYT
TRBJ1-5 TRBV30 AWSGRVSNQPQH
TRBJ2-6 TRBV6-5 ASSYQKQPGANVLT
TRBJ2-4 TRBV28 ASSGGGRGLAKNIQY
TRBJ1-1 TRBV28 ASKRTGGVKAF
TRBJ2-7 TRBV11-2 ASSYRAGSPYEQY
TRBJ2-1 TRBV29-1 SVLTGSYNEQF
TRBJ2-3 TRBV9 ASSVDGSTDTQY
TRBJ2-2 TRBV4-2 ASSQEGKGGTGELF
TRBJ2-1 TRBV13 ASSLGLLAGPGEQF
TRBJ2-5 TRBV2 ASILFRQGQETQY
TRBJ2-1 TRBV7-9 ASSSLLAGNEQF
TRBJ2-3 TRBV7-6 ASSLLWGQEYSSTDTQY
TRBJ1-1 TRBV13 ASSLTGGSDAEAF